The next 20 T cell receptor beta chains were all read from a single sample in a study of neurological immune-mediated disorders. Regarding time point: longitudinal time-point 2. TCRdb re-called the 5' RACE reads with MiXCR, one entry per CDR3 protein. Among some 30,000 distinct CDR3 sequences listed, roughly an eighth were seen once. Sequenced sample: PBMCs. These TCRs come from a middle-aged woman in good health.

Ten or more counts support this clonotype. The chain uses TRBV20-1 and TRBJ1-1, with TRBD1 matching over 9 bases. Germline V gene data show CDR1 as DFQATT and CDR2 as SNEGSKA (reference sequence). The CDR3 loop spans 14 amino acids. J was trimmed by 4 bases and V by 3 bases; bases with no gene match: 6. The CDR3 region has the DNA TGCAGTGCTAGGGGGACAGGGAAGGGCACTGAAGCTTTCTTT. Protein sequence: CSARGTGKGTEAFF.

This clonotype was found many times. This chain connects TRBV21-1 to TRBJ2-7; TRBD1 was called by the table and not checked on the DNA. TRBV21-1 is assigned pseudogene status. The length of the CDR3 is 16 residues. The CDR3 DNA is TGTGCCAGCAGCGGCCTGGGGACAGGGGAATACTACGAGCAGTACTTC. It codes for CASSGLGTGEYYEQYF.

There are many counts of this clonotype. CDR3 amino acids: CASSLWVTSRGFTDTQYF. The CDR3 DNA reads TGTGCCAGCAGTTTATGGGTGACTAGCCGAGGTTTCACAGATACGCAGTATTTT. The chain employs TRBV27 and TRBJ2-3; 7 nucleotides line up with TRBD2. Germline-derived CDR1 and CDR2 are MNHEY and SMNVEV (reference sequence). This CDR3 has 18 residues. V was pared by 1 base and J by 2 bases, with 12 bases of the junction left unmatched.

This clonotype was seen at least ten times. The CDR3: CASSLYSGGRDTQYF. As DNA, the CDR3 is TGTGCCAGCAGCTTATATTCAGGGGGCAGGGATACGCAGTATTTT. The chain combines TRBV7-2 with TRBJ2-3; TRBD1 aligns across 8 bases. Germline V gives CDR1 SGHTA, CDR2 FQGNSA. Trimming at V came to 2 bases and at J to 6 bases, leaving 7 bases not matched to a gene. This CDR3 is 15 amino acids long.

This clonotype has ten or more counts. The chain links TRBV20-1 to TRBJ1-2; 10 bases are a match to TRBD1. Germline V lookup: CDR1 DFQATT, CDR2 SNEGSKA (reference sequence). This CDR3 contains 15 residues. Losses at the gene ends were 1 base for V and 3 bases for J; bases not matched to a gene: 5. The CDR3 DNA is TGCAGTGCTAGAGCCCGGGACAGGGGCCACTATGGCTACACCTTC. Protein sequence: CSARARDRGHYGYTF.

This chain connects TRBV12-3 or TRBV12-4 to TRBJ1-1; unclear D gene. Trimming pared 1 base from V and 13 bases from J, leaving 16 bases between. There are 13 residues in the CDR3. CDR3 in amino acids: CASSLVGNTKDFF. The CDR3 coding sequence is TGTGCCAGCAGTTTAGTGGGGAACACTAAAGATTTCTTT.

There are many counts of this clonotype. This chain uses TRBV5-1 with TRBJ2-3; D perhaps matches TRBD2 (6 bases). CDR1 and CDR2 (germline): SGHRS, YFSETQ. Trimming removed 2 bases at V and 3 bases at J, with 10 bases between. The CDR3 totals 14 residues. For the CDR3, the DNA is TGCGCCAGCAGCTTCCGGGGGTTTACAGATACGCAGTATTTT. As protein: CASSFRGFTDTQYF.

This clonotype was observed many times. The rearrangement uses TRBV5-1 and TRBJ2-7; 10 bases are shared with TRBD1. Germline V gene data show CDR1 as SGHRS and CDR2 as YFSETQ. V trimming: 4 bases; J trimming: 4 bases; junction bases outside the gene matches: 5. The CDR3 runs to 14 residues. CDR3 DNA: TGCGCCAGCAGCCCTGGGACAGGGGCGTACGAGCAGTACTTC. Amino acid sequence: CASSPGTGAYEQYF.

This clonotype was recorded many times. This sequence joins TRBV15 and TRBJ1-2; 7 positions agree with TRBD1. Germline loops: CDR1 LNHNV, CDR2 YYDKDF (reference sequence). The CDR3 covers 15 residues. After removal of 2 bases from V and 2 bases from J, the junction contained 5 bases not matched to a gene. The CDR3, as DNA: TGTGCCACCAGCAGACCTGGACAGGTGAACTATGGCTACACCTTC. Protein: CATSRPGQVNYGYTF.

This clonotype was counted at least ten times. The chain recombines TRBV3-1 with TRBJ1-2; D call uncertain. The CDR3 length is 15 residues. V lost 0 bases and J 8 bases, leaving 16 bases between the germline ends. The V gene's germline CDR1 is LGHDT and CDR2 YNNKEL (reference sequence). CDR3 bases: TGTGCCAGCAGCCAAGAAGGGAGACGGCTGCGGGGCTACACCTTC. As protein: CASSQEGRRLRGYTF.

The chain combines TRBV7-2 with TRBJ1-1; 7 positions agree with TRBD1. CDR1 and CDR2 from the germline V gene are SGHTA and FQGNSA. This CDR3 comprises 16 residues. The ends lost 5 bases at V and 1 base at J; junction bases unmatched: 10. The CDR3 region is CASSPRGRNPNTEAFF. The CDR3 region has the DNA TGTGCCAGCAGCCCCAGGGGGAGGAACCCGAACACTGAAGCTTTCTTT. The whole variable domain, remainder taken from reference TRBV7-2 and TRBJ1-1, is GAGVSQSPSNKVTEKGKDVELRCDPISGHTALYWYRQSLGQGLEFLIYFQGNSAPDKSGLPSDRFSAERTGGSVSTLTIQRTQQEDSAVYLCASSPRGRNPNTEAFFGQGTRLTVV.

This clonotype was observed many times. The rearrangement links TRBV7-2 to TRBJ1-1; 7 positions match TRBD1. Germline-derived CDR1 and CDR2 are SGHTA and FQGNSA. The V gene end was trimmed by 7 bases and the J gene end by 0 bases; junction bases not matched to a gene: 5. The CDR3 runs 14 residues. Here the CDR3 DNA reads TGTGCCAGCATTCGGACAGGTATGAACACTGAAGCTTTCTTT. Translating gives CASIRTGMNTEAFF.

At least ten counts were recorded for this clonotype. The J gene is TRBJ1-4, the V gene TRBV20-1; D ambiguous. V lost 0 bases and J lost 4, with 9 bases in between. Germline values: CDR1 DFQATT, CDR2 SNEGSKA (reference sequence). This CDR3 region has 14 residues. The DNA for the CDR3 is TGCAGTGCTAGAGATTCTGGGTTTAATGAAAAACTGTTTTTT. It codes for CSARDSGFNEKLFF.

This clonotype was observed at least ten times. The chain has TRBV29-1 and TRBJ2-1, with 9 positions matching TRBD2. Losses at the gene ends were 8 bases for V and 6 bases for J; bases not matched to a gene: 11. Per the germline V gene, CDR1 is SQVTM and CDR2 is ANQGSEA. This CDR3 region has 14 residues. CDR3 protein: CSRAGLAGPNEQFF. CDR3 coding DNA: TGCAGCAGGGCGGGGCTAGCGGGACCCAATGAGCAGTTCTTC.

This clonotype has a count of ten or more. This chain links TRBV20-1 with TRBJ1-5; 11 bases line up with TRBD1. Germline loops: CDR1 DFQATT, CDR2 SNEGSKA (reference sequence). This CDR3 spans 15 amino acids. With 3 bases clipped from V and 5 bases from J, the junction kept 6 bases outside the gene matches. The CDR3 loop reads CSASAGTGGHQPQHF. CDR3 bases: TGCAGTGCTAGTGCCGGGACAGGGGGTCATCAGCCCCAGCATTTT.

This clonotype was observed many times. The J gene is TRBJ2-3, the V gene TRBV5-1, with D tentatively TRBD1 or TRBD2 (5 bases each). This CDR3 has 14 amino acids. Per germline, CDR1 SGHRS and CDR2 YFSETQ. The V end lost 4 bases, the J end lost 6 bases, and 15 bases lay between the germline ends. The CDR3 sequence is CASSPGRNRDTQYF. The CDR3 nucleotides are TGCGCCAGCAGCCCGGGACGGAACCGGGATACGCAGTATTTT.

J is TRBJ2-1 and V is TRBV6-2 or TRBV6-3, with D possibly being TRBD2 (6 bases). The CDR3 is 14 amino acids. V shed 5 bases and J shed 0 bases, with 8 bases lying between them. Germline CDR1 MNHEY, CDR2 SVGEGT. The CDR3 sequence: CASSLSGSYNEQFF. The DNA of the CDR3 is TGTGCCAGCAGTCTTAGCGGCTCCTACAATGAGCAGTTCTTC.

In this sample, this clonotype turned up many times. The chain recombines TRBV6-2 or TRBV6-3 with TRBJ2-7, with D perhaps TRBD1 (6 bases). Germline CDR1 MNHEY, CDR2 SVGEGT. Trimming stripped 8 bases from V and 0 bases from J, with 32 bases between. This CDR3 comprises 20 residues. The CDR3 is CASRNVYVRDTSASSYEQYF. The CDR3 nucleotides read TGTGCCAGCCGAAACGTGTATGTCCGGGACACCTCGGCCAGCTCCTACGAGCAGTACTTC.

This clonotype was counted many times. This chain connects TRBV9 to TRBJ2-3; TRBD2 is a possible D gene (6 bases). The CDR3 loop spans 16 amino acids. CDR1 is SGDLS, CDR2 YYNGEE, per germline. Trimming shortened V by 0 bases and J by 7 bases, and 18 bases separated the two germline ends. The CDR3 region is CASSVAPAGRDYTQYF. CDR3 bases: TGTGCCAGCAGCGTAGCCCCCGCGGGACGCGATTATACGCAGTATTTT.

This clonotype has at least ten counts. The chain is built from TRBV20-1 and TRBJ2-1, with a tentative D call TRBD2 (6 bases). The CDR3 is 17 amino acids. Trimming shortened V by 0 bases and J by 0 bases, and 15 bases separated the two germline ends. The germline V gene has CDR1 DFQATT and CDR2 SNEGSKA (reference sequence). CDR3 DNA sequence: TGCAGTGCTAGAGATTTCGAGCGGGCGAGCTCCTACAATGAGCAGTTCTTC. It codes for CSARDFERASSYNEQFF.